This T cell receptor beta chain was documented in a study of CD8 T cells in Susac syndrome. Negative isolation was used for CD8+ and CD4+ T cells and FACS enrichment for TEMRA cells. RNA totalling roughly 0.5 to 1 ug underwent reverse transcription with random hexamers. TCRdb redid the calling of the immunoSEQ multiplex PCR reads with MiXCR, one entry per CDR3 protein. The sample consists of about 250,000 distinct CDR3 sequences, just under 95% of them appearing once. In germline, CDR1 is GTSNPN, CDR2 SVGIG (reference sequence). The J segment lost 4 bases and the V segment lost 0 bases, leaving 3 bases of the junction unmatched. The CDR3 runs to 14 residues.

This TCR was recovered from a human donor with multiple sclerosis. The V gene is TRBV30, the J gene TRBJ2-3; TRBD1 matches 8 bases. The sample consisted of CD4+ T cells from PBMCs. In nucleotides, the CDR3 is TGTGCCTGGAGTGTAGAACAGGGGGCAGATACGCAGTATTTT. Protein product: CAWSVEQGADTQYF. Full variable domain (rest looked up from reference TRBV30 and TRBJ2-3): SQTIHQWPATLVQPVGSPLSLECTVEGTSNPNLYWYRQAAGRGLQLLFYSVGIGQISSEVPQNLSASRPQDRQFILSSKKLLLSDSGFYLCAWSVEQGADTQYFGPGTRLTVL.